This T cell receptor (beta chain) stems from a study of T cell changes during pregnancy in multiple sclerosis. Libraries were prepared by immunoSEQ multiplex PCR; TCRdb keeps only in-frame clonotypes and omits some of them. Of 40,000 or so clones listed, roughly 93% are singletons. The CDR3 extends over 14 amino acids. V lost 6 bases, J lost 4 bases, and 5 bases stayed unmatched. The germline gives CDR1 MNHEY, CDR2 SMNVEV (reference sequence). The TCR was taken from a female donor with multiple sclerosis, enrolled in a pregnancy study. The source material was CD8+ T cells from peripheral blood mononuclear cells, sampled in the third trimester of pregnancy. The chain couples TRBV27 to TRBJ2-1; 8 bases match TRBD2. The CDR3, as DNA: TGTGCCAGCAGAAGGGCGGGAGGTTACAATGAGCAGTTCTTC. It encodes CASRRAGGYNEQFF.